One and the same sample provided the 27 T cell receptor beta chains below, sequenced in a study of identifying expanded T cells in peripheral blood. Repertoires were generated with immunoSEQ multiplex PCR, while TCRdb's copy carries only in-frame clones and drops some. The sample shows around 84,000 clones, about 87% of them seen only once. Material: blood. The receptor set was obtained from a person aged 18 to 70 in good health.

The CDR3 DNA reads TGTGCCAGCAGTGACAGGGGGCTTTCACCCCTCCACTTT. This gives the protein CASSDRGLSPLHF. The chain links TRBV2 to TRBJ1-6; 8 bases fit TRBD1. The length of the CDR3 is 13 residues. The V segment lost 3 bases and the J segment 9 bases; nucleotides outside the gene matches: 1. Looked up from germline, CDR1 is SNHLY and CDR2 is FYNNEI.

The CDR3 sequence is CASSLTAANYGYTF. In nucleotides, the CDR3 is TGTGCCAGCAGCTTAACCGCAGCGAACTATGGCTACACCTTC. The chain couples TRBV7-2 to TRBJ1-2; D gene uncertain. V lost 2 bases, J lost 2 bases, and 9 bases lay in between. There are 14 residues in the CDR3. In germline, CDR1 is SGHTA, CDR2 FQGNSA.

V gene TRBV5-1 combines with J gene TRBJ2-3; 13 bases line up with TRBD2. The germline V gene encodes CDR1 SGHRS and CDR2 YFSETQ. V lost 5 bases to trimming and J lost 2 bases; unmatched junction nucleotides: 8. This CDR3 is built from 17 residues. The CDR3 bases are TGCGCCAGCAGTACAAGACTAGCGGGGGGCACCACAGATACGCAGTATTTT. This gives the protein CASSTRLAGGTTDTQYF.

The CDR3 region has the DNA TGTGCCAGCAGTGAAGAATCGGACAGAGGGTTTTTCTGGGAGACCCAGTACTTC. This encodes CASSEESDRGFFWETQYF. The J gene is TRBJ2-5, the V gene TRBV6-1; possible D gene TRBD1, 6 bases. Per the germline V gene, CDR1 is MNHNS and CDR2 is SASEGT. V was pared by 1 base and J by 5 bases, with 23 bases between. The CDR3 runs 18 residues.

The V and J genes are TRBV11-2 and TRBJ2-7; D might be TRBD1 or TRBD2, each matching 5 bases. V shed 4 bases and J shed 1 base, with 11 bases lying between them. From germline, CDR1 is SGHAT and CDR2 FQNNGV. CDR3 length equals 14 residues. The CDR3 DNA reads TGTGCCAGCAGCTCCCGGGACCCGTCCTACGAGCAGTACTTC. Its translation is CASSSRDPSYEQYF.

The rearrangement joins TRBV27 to TRBJ2-2; 10 nucleotides agree with TRBD2. This CDR3 comprises 15 residues. Per the germline V gene, CDR1 is MNHEY and CDR2 is SMNVEV (reference sequence). V dropped 2 bases and J dropped 4; count of bases not matched to a gene: 1. CDR3 protein: CASSLIAGGTGELFF. CDR3 coding DNA: TGTGCCAGCAGTTTAATAGCGGGGGGCACCGGGGAGCTGTTTTTT.

This sequence joins TRBV27 and TRBJ1-4; D remains unclear. CDR1 and CDR2 from the germline V gene are MNHEY and SMNVEV (reference sequence). V lost 3 bases and J lost 12, with 14 bases in between. The CDR3 contains 13 residues. The CDR3: CASSLRLGRELFF. CDR3 in DNA: TGTGCCAGCAGTTTGAGGTTGGGGAGGGAACTGTTTTTT. Looking up the rest from reference TRBV27 and TRBJ1-4 gives the full variable domain: EAQVTQNPRYLITVTGKKLTVTCSQNMNHEYMSWYRQDPGLGLRQIYYSMNVEVTDKGDVPEGYKVSRKEKRNFPLILESPSPNQTSLYFCASSLRLGRELFFGSGTQLSVL.

The CDR3, as DNA: TGCGCCAGCAGCGGAGGGGTAGGGTTGGCCTACAATGAGCAGTTCTTC. This codes for CASSGGVGLAYNEQFF. This chain joins TRBV10-2 and TRBJ2-1, with D possibly matching TRBD2 (6 bases). In germline, CDR1 is WSHSY, CDR2 SAAADI. The CDR3 runs 16 residues. V was cut by 6 bases and J by 2 bases, with 17 bases left in between.

The chain joins TRBV6-1 to TRBJ1-5, with D possibly matching TRBD1 (6 bases). The CDR3 totals 15 residues. Germline V gives CDR1 MNHNS, CDR2 SASEGT. The V gene lost 5 bases and the J gene lost 4 bases, with 15 bases spanning the gap. CDR3 in amino acids: CASSFFGTLNQPQHF. The CDR3 DNA sequence: TGTGCCAGCAGTTTTTTCGGGACATTGAATCAGCCCCAGCATTTT.

This clone was detected once. This chain joins TRBV5-1 and TRBJ2-4; no clear D gene. Germline V gene data show CDR1 as SGHRS and CDR2 as YFSETQ. V was trimmed by 4 bases and J by 6 bases, leaving 17 bases between them. The CDR3 is 15 amino acids. The CDR3 protein is CASSVRGQTGNIQYF. The CDR3 DNA reads TGCGCCAGCAGCGTCCGCGGTCAGACCGGAAACATTCAGTACTTC.

This clone was detected only once. The chain recombines TRBV10-3 with TRBJ2-1, with 8 nucleotides matching TRBD2. Germline CDR1 reads ENHRY; CDR2 reads SYGVKD. The J segment lost 5 bases and the V segment lost 6 bases, leaving 12 bases of the junction unmatched. The CDR3 is 16 residues long. CDR3 sequence (DNA): TGTGCCATCAGCTCCGGACTAGCTATGGCCCACAATGAGCAGTTCTTC. It specifies CAISSGLAMAHNEQFF.

V and J are TRBV5-5 and TRBJ1-1; no definite D call. The germline gives CDR1 SGHKS, CDR2 YYEKEE (reference sequence). This CDR3 has 14 residues. V was cut by 0 bases and J by 1 base, with 7 bases left in between. CDR3 nucleotides: TGTGCCAGCAGCTTGGTTGGGGAGAACACTGAAGCTTTCTTT. Encoded protein: CASSLVGENTEAFF.

The chain has TRBV6-5 and TRBJ1-2; the D gene is possibly TRBD1 (6 bases). V was clipped by 4 bases and J by 3 bases, with 12 bases between them. Germline-derived CDR1 and CDR2 are MNHEY and SVGAGI. There are 14 residues in the CDR3. The CDR3 bases are TGTGCCAGCAGTTTCAGGGGCCAGGACTATGGCTACACCTTC. This translates into CASSFRGQDYGYTF.

This clone has only one observation. The CDR3 DNA reads as TGTGCCAGCTCACCTCTTGGGACAGGGGCTAACTATGGCTACACCTTC. Translating gives CASSPLGTGANYGYTF. This chain links TRBV18 with TRBJ1-2; 10 bases match TRBD1. Germline trimming cut 3 bases from V and 0 bases from J; bases unmatched to any gene: 4. This CDR3 spans 16 amino acids. Per germline, CDR1 KGHSH and CDR2 LQKENI. Drawing the rest from reference TRBV18 and TRBJ1-2, the complete variable domain is NAGVMQNPRHLVRRRGQEARLRCSPMKGHSHVYWYRQLPEEGLKFMVYLQKENIIDESGMPKERFSAEFPKEGPSILRIQQVVRGDSAAYFCASSPLGTGANYGYTFGSGTRLTVV.

This clone was found once. V usage is TRBV19 and J usage is TRBJ2-2, with a tentative D call TRBD1 (6 bases). Per germline, CDR1 LNHDA and CDR2 SQIVND (reference sequence). V was cut by 5 bases and J by 1 base, with 8 bases left in between. This CDR3 spans 14 amino acids. In nucleotides, the CDR3 is TGTGCCAGTAGTTGGGGACAGAACACCGGGGAGCTGTTTTTT. Amino acid sequence: CASSWGQNTGELFF. The full variable domain, rest sourced from reference TRBV19 and TRBJ2-2, is DGGITQSPKYLFRKEGQNVTLSCEQNLNHDAMYWYRQDPGQGLRLIYYSQIVNDFQKGDIAEGYSVSREKKESFPLTVTSAQKNPTAFYLCASSWGQNTGELFFGEGSRLTVL.

This clone was counted a few times. CDR3 sequence (DNA): TGCGCCAGCAGCTTGGGAGGATGGGGGACAGTGAACACTGAAGCTTTCTTT. As protein: CASSLGGWGTVNTEAFF. The chain joins TRBV5-1 to TRBJ1-1, with TRBD1 matching 7 bases. Germline assignment: CDR1 SGHRS and CDR2 YFSETQ. The CDR3 covers 17 residues. After removal of 0 bases from V and 0 bases from J, the junction contained 8 bases not matched to a gene.

This chain joins TRBV5-6 and TRBJ1-1; D call uncertain. Germline V gives CDR1 SGHDT, CDR2 YYEEEE. The CDR3 length is 15 residues. Trimming stripped 0 bases from V and 0 bases from J, with 9 bases between. DNA for the CDR3: TGTGCCAGCAGCTTGGTACAGACCATGAACACTGAAGCTTTCTTT. It encodes CASSLVQTMNTEAFF.

The chain carries TRBV11-3 and TRBJ1-2; D perhaps matches TRBD1 (5 bases). The CDR3 is 14 amino acids. Germline loops: CDR1 SGHNT, CDR2 YENEEA. The V gene lost 2 bases and the J gene lost 3 bases, with 10 bases spanning the gap. CDR3 coding DNA: TGTGCCAGCAGCTTATCCGGCAGGGACTATGGCTACACCTTC. Translating it yields CASSLSGRDYGYTF. The whole variable domain, filled in from reference TRBV11-3 and TRBJ1-2, reads EAGVVQSPRYKIIEKKQPVAFWCNPISGHNTLYWYLQNLGQGPELLIRYENEEAVDDSQLPKDRFSAERLKGVDSTLKIQPAELGDSAVYLCASSLSGRDYGYTFGSGTRLTVV.

CDR3 in amino acids: CASSGGTGDNEQFF. CDR3 nucleotides: TGTGCCAGCAGCGGCGGGACAGGGGACAATGAGCAGTTCTTC. The gene calls are TRBV5-6 and TRBJ2-1; TRBD1 matches at 10 bases. The ends lost 4 bases at V and 5 bases at J; junction bases unmatched: 3. This CDR3 has 14 residues. CDR1 SGHDT and CDR2 YYEEEE come from the germline V gene.

The chain links TRBV5-4 to TRBJ2-3, with D unresolved. The CDR3 is made up of 16 amino acids. Germline V gene lookup returns CDR1 SGHNT and CDR2 YYREEE (reference sequence). Trimming removed 0 bases from V and 3 bases from J, with 14 bases in between. CDR3 nucleotides: TGTGCCAGCAGCTTGGCGGCGGACGTTACTACAGATACGCAGTATTTT. It encodes CASSLAADVTTDTQYF.

The chain couples TRBV7-9 to TRBJ2-3; 7 bases line up with TRBD1. The germline V gene has CDR1 SEHNR and CDR2 FQNEAQ (reference sequence). This CDR3 spans 15 amino acids. The V segment lost 4 bases and the J segment 1 base; nucleotides outside the gene matches: 5. The CDR3 protein is CASSSDRLGTDTQYF. The CDR3 DNA is TGTGCCAGCAGCTCGGACAGGTTGGGCACAGATACGCAGTATTTT.

The chain uses TRBV29-1 and TRBJ1-1, with D possibly matching TRBD1 (5 bases). The germline V and J ends were trimmed by 7 bases and 4 bases, with 7 bases remaining between them. This CDR3 has 10 residues. Germline CDR1 reads SQVTM; CDR2 reads ANQGSEA. The CDR3 protein is CSAQGTEAFF. CDR3 nucleotides: TGCAGCGCCCAGGGCACTGAAGCTTTCTTT. Supplemented by reference TRBV29-1 and TRBJ1-1, the full variable domain reads SAVISQKPSRDICQRGTSLTIQCQVDSQVTMMFWYRQQPGQSLTLIATANQGSEATYESGFVIDKFPISRPNLTFSTLTVSNMSPEDSSIYLCSAQGTEAFFGQGTRLTVV.

This chain uses TRBV5-6 with TRBJ1-2; 10 nucleotides line up with TRBD1. V was clipped by 3 bases and J by 8 bases; unmatched bases: 7. Germline assignment: CDR1 SGHDT and CDR2 YYEEEE. This CDR3 is built from 14 residues. The CDR3 DNA follows: TGTGCCAGCAGCTCGGACAGGGGGTCCTTCGGCTACACCTTC. It specifies CASSSDRGSFGYTF.

The V and J genes are TRBV5-1 and TRBJ2-5, with 10 bases lining up with TRBD1. The CDR3 is made up of 15 amino acids. Looked up from germline, CDR1 is SGHRS and CDR2 is YFSETQ. J gave up 4 bases and V 4 bases, and 7 bases lay outside the gene matches. The CDR3 DNA reads as TGCGCCAGCAGCGCCGACAGGGGGCTCCTAGAGACCCAGTACTTC. Amino acid sequence: CASSADRGLLETQYF.

The chain couples TRBV30 to TRBJ2-7, with TRBD2 identical over 12 bases. After removal of 5 bases from V and 7 bases from J, the junction contained 3 bases not matched to a gene. The CDR3 totals 12 residues. Germline-derived CDR1 and CDR2 are GTSNPN and SVGIG (reference sequence). The CDR3 here is CAWGLAGSEQYF. Written as DNA, the CDR3 is TGTGCCTGGGGACTAGCGGGGAGTGAGCAGTACTTC. The variable domain in full, completed from reference TRBV30 and TRBJ2-7, reads SQTIHQWPATLVQPVGSPLSLECTVEGTSNPNLYWYRQAAGRGLQLLFYSVGIGQISSEVPQNLSASRPQDRQFILSSKKLLLSDSGFYLCAWGLAGSEQYFGPGTRLTVT.

The chain is built from TRBV19 and TRBJ2-2, with TRBD2 identical over 7 bases. Trimming cost V 10 bases and J 1 base; bases outside gene matches: 18. CDR3 size: 18 residues. Looked up from germline, CDR1 is LNHDA and CDR2 is SQIVND (reference sequence). The CDR3 nucleotides are TGTGCCACCTCCCTTAGGTTTGGCGCTAGCGGGAACACCGGGGAGCTGTTTTTT. This sequence encodes CATSLRFGASGNTGELFF.

The chain employs TRBV6-6 and TRBJ1-1, with 7 bases that match TRBD1. V dropped 5 bases and J dropped 0; count of bases not matched to a gene: 6. Germline-derived CDR1 and CDR2 are MNHNY and SVGAGI (reference sequence). This CDR3 spans 15 amino acids. CDR3 in DNA: TGTGCCAGCAGTCCGGGACAGCCTTTGAACACTGAAGCTTTCTTT. It yields the protein CASSPGQPLNTEAFF.